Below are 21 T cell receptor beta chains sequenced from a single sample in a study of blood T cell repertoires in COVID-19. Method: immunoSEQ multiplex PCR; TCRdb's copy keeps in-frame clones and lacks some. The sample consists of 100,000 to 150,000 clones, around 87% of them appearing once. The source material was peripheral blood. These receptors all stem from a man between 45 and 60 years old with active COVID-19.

The CDR3 sequence: CASSLLIDSPLHF. Here the CDR3 DNA reads TGTGCCAGCAGCCTATTGATCGATTCACCCCTCCACTTT. The chain has TRBV12-3 or TRBV12-4 and TRBJ1-6; D remains ambiguous. The ends were cut back, 6 bases at V and 8 bases at J, with 11 bases in the middle. The CDR3 loop spans 13 amino acids.

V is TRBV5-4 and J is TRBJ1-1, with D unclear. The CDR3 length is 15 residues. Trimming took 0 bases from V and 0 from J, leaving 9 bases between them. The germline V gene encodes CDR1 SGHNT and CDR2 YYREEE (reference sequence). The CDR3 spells CASSLVGRMNTEAFF. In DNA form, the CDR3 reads TGTGCCAGCAGCTTGGTGGGCAGGATGAACACTGAAGCTTTCTTT.

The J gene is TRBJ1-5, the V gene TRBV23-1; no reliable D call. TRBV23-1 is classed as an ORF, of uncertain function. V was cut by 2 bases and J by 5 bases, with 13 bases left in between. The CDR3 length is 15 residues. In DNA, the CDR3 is TGCGCCAGCAGTCAACAGGAGGGTAGGGATCAGCCCCAGCATTTT. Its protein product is CASSQQEGRDQPQHF.

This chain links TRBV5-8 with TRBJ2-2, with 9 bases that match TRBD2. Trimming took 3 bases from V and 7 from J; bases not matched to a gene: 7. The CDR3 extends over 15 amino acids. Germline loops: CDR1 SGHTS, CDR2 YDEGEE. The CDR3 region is CASSWAGLANGELFF. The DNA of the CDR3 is TGTGCCAGCAGCTGGGCCGGACTAGCGAACGGGGAGCTGTTTTTT.

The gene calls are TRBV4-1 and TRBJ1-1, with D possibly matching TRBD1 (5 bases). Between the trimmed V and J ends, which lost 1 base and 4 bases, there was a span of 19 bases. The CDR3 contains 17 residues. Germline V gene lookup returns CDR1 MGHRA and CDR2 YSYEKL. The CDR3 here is CASSQVYGYRRSTEAFF. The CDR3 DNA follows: TGCGCCAGCAGCCAAGTCTACGGCTACAGGCGGTCCACTGAAGCTTTCTTT.

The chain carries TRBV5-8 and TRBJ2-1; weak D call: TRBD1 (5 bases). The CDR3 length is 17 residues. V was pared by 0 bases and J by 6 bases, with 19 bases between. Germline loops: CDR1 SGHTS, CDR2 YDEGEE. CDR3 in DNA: TGTGCCAGCAGCTTGGAGTTGCAGGGTAGGGCGGTCAATGAGCAGTTCTTC. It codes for CASSLELQGRAVNEQFF.

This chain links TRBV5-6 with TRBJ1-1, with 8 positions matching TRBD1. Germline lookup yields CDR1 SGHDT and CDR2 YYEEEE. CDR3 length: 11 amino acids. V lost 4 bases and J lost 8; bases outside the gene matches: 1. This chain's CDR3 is CASSRDREAFF. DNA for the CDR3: TGTGCCAGCAGCCGGGACAGGGAAGCTTTCTTT.

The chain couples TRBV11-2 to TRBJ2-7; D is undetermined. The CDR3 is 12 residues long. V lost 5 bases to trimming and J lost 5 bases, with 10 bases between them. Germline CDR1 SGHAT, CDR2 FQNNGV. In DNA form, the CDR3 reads TGTGCCAGCAGCCCCCGGGTAAACGAGCAGTACTTC. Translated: CASSPRVNEQYF.

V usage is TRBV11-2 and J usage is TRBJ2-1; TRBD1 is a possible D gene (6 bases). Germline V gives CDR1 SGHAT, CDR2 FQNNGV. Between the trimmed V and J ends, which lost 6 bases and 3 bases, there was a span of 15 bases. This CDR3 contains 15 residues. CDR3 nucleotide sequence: TGTGCCAGCAGTTTCGAGCTACAGGGCTACAATGAGCAGTTCTTC. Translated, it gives CASSFELQGYNEQFF.

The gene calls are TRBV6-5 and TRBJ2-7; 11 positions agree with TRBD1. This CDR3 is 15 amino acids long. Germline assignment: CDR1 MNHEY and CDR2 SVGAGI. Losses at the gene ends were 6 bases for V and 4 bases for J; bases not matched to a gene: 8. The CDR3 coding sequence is TGTGCCAGCAGGTACCGGGACAGGGGGGTTTACGAGCAGTACTTC. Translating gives CASRYRDRGVYEQYF.

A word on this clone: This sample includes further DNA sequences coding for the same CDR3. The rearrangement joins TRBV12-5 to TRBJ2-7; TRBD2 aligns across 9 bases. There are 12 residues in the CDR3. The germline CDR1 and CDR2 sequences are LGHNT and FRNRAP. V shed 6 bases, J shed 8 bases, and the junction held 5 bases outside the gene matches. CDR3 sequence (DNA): TGTGCTAGTGGCCCCGGGACTAGCAAGCAGTACTTC. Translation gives CASGPGTSKQYF.

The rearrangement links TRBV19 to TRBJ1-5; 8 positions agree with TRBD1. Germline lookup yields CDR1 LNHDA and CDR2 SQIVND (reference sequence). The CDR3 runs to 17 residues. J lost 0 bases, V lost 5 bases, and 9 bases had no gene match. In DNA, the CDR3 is TGTGCCAGTAGTCTTCGGACAGGGAGAGATAGCAATCAGCCCCAGCATTTT. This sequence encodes CASSLRTGRDSNQPQHF.

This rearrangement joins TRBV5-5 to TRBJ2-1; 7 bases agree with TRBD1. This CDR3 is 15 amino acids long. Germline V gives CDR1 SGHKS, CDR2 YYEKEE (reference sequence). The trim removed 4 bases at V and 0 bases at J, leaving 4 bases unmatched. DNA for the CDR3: TGTGCCAGCAGCCGACAGGGCTTCTCCTACAATGAGCAGTTCTTC. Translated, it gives CASSRQGFSYNEQFF. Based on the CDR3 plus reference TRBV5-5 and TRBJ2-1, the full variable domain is DAGVTQSPTHLIKTRGQQVTLRCSPISGHKSVSWYQQVLGQGPQFIFQYYEKEERGRGNFPDRFSARQFPNYSSELNVNALLLGDSALYLCASSRQGFSYNEQFFGPGTRLTVL.

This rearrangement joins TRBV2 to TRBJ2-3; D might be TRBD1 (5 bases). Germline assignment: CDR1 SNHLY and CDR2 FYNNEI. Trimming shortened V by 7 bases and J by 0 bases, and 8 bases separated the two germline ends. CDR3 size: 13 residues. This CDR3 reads CASMDTSTDTQYF. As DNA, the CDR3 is TGTGCCAGCATGGACACTAGCACAGATACGCAGTATTTT.

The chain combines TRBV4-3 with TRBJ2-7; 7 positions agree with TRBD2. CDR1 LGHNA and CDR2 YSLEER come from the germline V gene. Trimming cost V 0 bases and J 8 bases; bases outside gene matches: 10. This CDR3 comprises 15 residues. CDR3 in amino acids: CASSQDAGDPWQQYF. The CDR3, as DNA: TGCGCCAGCAGCCAAGACGCGGGGGACCCCTGGCAGCAGTACTTC.

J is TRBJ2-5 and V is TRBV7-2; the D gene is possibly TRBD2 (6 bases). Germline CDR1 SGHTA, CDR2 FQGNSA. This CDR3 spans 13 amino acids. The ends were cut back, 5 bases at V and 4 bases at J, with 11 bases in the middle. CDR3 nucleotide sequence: TGTGCCAGCAGCAGAGGAGGGCGAGAGACCCAGTACTTC. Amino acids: CASSRGGRETQYF.

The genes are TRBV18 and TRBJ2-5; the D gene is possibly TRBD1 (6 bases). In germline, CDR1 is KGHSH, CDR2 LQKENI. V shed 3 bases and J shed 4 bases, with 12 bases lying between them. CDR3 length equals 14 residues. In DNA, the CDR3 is TGTGCCAGCTCACCGGGCAGGGGTGGAGAGACCCAGTACTTC. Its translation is CASSPGRGGETQYF.

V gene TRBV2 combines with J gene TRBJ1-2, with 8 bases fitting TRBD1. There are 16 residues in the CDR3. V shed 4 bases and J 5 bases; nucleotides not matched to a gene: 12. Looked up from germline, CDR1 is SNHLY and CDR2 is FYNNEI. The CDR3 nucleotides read TGTGCCAGCAGTGCATTACTCAGGACAGGGAAGTATGGCTACACCTTC. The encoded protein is CASSALLRTGKYGYTF.

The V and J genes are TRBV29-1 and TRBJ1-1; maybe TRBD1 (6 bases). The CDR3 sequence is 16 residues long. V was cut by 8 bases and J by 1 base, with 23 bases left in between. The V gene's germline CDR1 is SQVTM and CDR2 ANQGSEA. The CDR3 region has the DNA TGCAGCACCGATGACAGGAGAGTAGGGCGGAACACTGAAGCTTTCTTT. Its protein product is CSTDDRRVGRNTEAFF.

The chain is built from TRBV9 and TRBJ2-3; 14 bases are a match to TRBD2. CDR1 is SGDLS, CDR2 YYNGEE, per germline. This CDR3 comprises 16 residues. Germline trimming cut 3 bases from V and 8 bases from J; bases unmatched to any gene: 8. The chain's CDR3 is CASSAWTSGGKGTQYF. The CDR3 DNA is TGTGCCAGCAGCGCTTGGACTAGCGGGGGGAAGGGTACGCAGTATTTT.

CDR3 sequence: CASSYGGGAQREQFF. CDR3 coding DNA: TGTGCCAGCAGTTACGGCGGGGGGGCTCAAAGGGAGCAGTTCTTC. The J gene is TRBJ2-1, the V gene TRBV6-5; TRBD2 agrees at 9 bases. The CDR3 totals 15 residues. CDR1 is MNHEY, CDR2 SVGAGI, per germline. J lost 10 bases, V lost 2 bases, and 9 bases had no gene match.